The sequence of this TCR beta chain was determined in a study of vaccination and CD4 T cells after COVID-19. Study summary: Two doses of either BNT162b2 or mRNA-1273 vaccine went to participants. Post-COVID draws followed diagnosis by a median roughly 100 days (range 35 to 161).

The Oncomine TCR Beta short-read assay was applied to DNA of cultured CD4+ T cells. Extraction of genomic DNA was performed on cultured CD4+ T cells. TCRdb called the PCR reads again in MiXCR, with one record for every CDR3 protein. The repertoire holds 6,000 to 8,500 distinct CDR3 sequences, with 74% as singletons. Regarding this clonotype: Its antigen is not known.

Germline values: CDR1 LNHDA, CDR2 SQIVND (reference sequence). The CDR3 runs 14 residues. V lost 9 bases and J lost 9, with 21 bases in between. Treatment meaning: roughly 10-day PBMC culture with coronavirus spike peptide pools or control peptides (ViraFEST assay). What was sequenced was CD4+ T cells from blood, cultured in vitro. This receptor was taken from a human donor who had recovered from COVID-19. The chain is built from TRBV19 and TRBJ1-5; tentatively, D is TRBD1 (5 bases). CDR3: CASSSGALMGPQHF. CDR3 DNA sequence: TGTGCCAGCAGTTCCGGGGCTCTGATGGGGCCCCAGCATTTT.